This record looks at one T cell receptor (beta chain) sequence and its context. Its antigen is not known. This entry is derived from a study of regulatory and conventional T cells in RAG deficiency. Measured with immunoSEQ multiplex PCR; TCRdb has only the in-frame clones, and not every one. This table has about 46,000 clones, 75% to 90% appearing once. The CDR3 loop spans 14 amino acids. Germline V CDR1 and CDR2: SGHRS, YFSETQ. Trimming removed 4 bases at V and 0 bases at J, with 8 bases between. Conventional CD4+ T cells were sorted from blood as CD25-low CD127-high cells. Study-wide results and limits: Control T-cell subsets had markedly higher Shannon entropy and lower Simpson indices than RAG-deficient patients.

The same sample was also used in a study of regulatory T cells. That work contributes: Amplification used 52 TRBV primers and 13 TRBJ primers.

This chain links TRBV5-1 with TRBJ1-5, with TRBD1 as a possible D gene (6 bases). This receptor was taken from a human donor in good health. The source material was CD4+ effector T cells sorted from blood. CDR3 bases: TGCGCCAGCAGCCTGGACAGTAGCAATCAGCCCCAGCATTTT. It yields the protein CASSLDSSNQPQHF.